A selection of T cell receptor beta chains follows, all from one sample in a study of shared clonotypes between healthy human individuals. Generated by immunoSEQ multiplex PCR, the TCRdb table keeps only in-frame clones and is missing some. The table has approximately 2,000,000 clones, about 93% seen once. The source material was naive CD8+ T cells from PBMCs. Receptor source: a young man in good health. Some clones in this sample may be carry-over from other donors' samples. Each CDR3 is given with its conserved first and last residue. D genes are given only for firm matches. Size is omitted from some rows. Given values are once, few, many or a class for expanded clones.

CDR3nt: TGTGCCAGCAGTCCGGGACTAGCGGAATACAATGAGCAGTTCTTC; CDR3aa: CASSPGLAEYNEQFF; v_gene: TRBV6-6; j_gene: TRBJ2-1; abundance: -; d_gene: TRBD2
CDR3nt: TGTGCCAGTAGTATAGATCAAATGGGCGGTCAGCCCCAGCATTTT; CDR3aa: CASSIDQMGGQPQHF; v_gene: TRBV19; j_gene: TRBJ1-5; abundance: -; d_gene: -
CDR3nt: TGTGCCAGCCCCAGGGGGCACGTGCAGTACTTC; CDR3aa: CASPRGHVQYF; v_gene: TRBV2; j_gene: TRBJ2-7; abundance: -; d_gene: TRBD1
CDR3nt: TGTGCCAGCAGTCCGTTTGGCGGCCCCACGCAGTATTTT; CDR3aa: CASSPFGGPTQYF; v_gene: TRBV27; j_gene: TRBJ2-3; abundance: once; d_gene: -
CDR3nt: TGCGCCAGCAGGCGAGGACAGGGGATAAGCAATCAGCCCCAGCATTTT; CDR3aa: CASRRGQGISNQPQHF; v_gene: TRBV5-1; j_gene: TRBJ1-5; abundance: -; d_gene: TRBD1
CDR3nt: TGTGCCAGCAGCCAAGGACAGGGTAGGTACAATGAGCAGTTCTTC; CDR3aa: CASSQGQGRYNEQFF; v_gene: TRBV4-2; j_gene: TRBJ2-1; abundance: -; d_gene: TRBD1
CDR3nt: TGTGCCAGCAGCCAGGGACTAGCGGGAGTCTACGAGCAGTACTTC; CDR3aa: CASSQGLAGVYEQYF; v_gene: TRBV28; j_gene: TRBJ2-7; abundance: -; d_gene: TRBD2
CDR3nt: TGTGCCAGCAGCTTAGGACGGGCAGAGGGAGGCAATCAGCCCCAGCATTTT; CDR3aa: CASSLGRAEGGNQPQHF; v_gene: TRBV11-2; j_gene: TRBJ1-5; abundance: -; d_gene: -
CDR3nt: TGTGCCAGCAGTCTACAGTGGGGTGATGAAAAACTGTTTTTT; CDR3aa: CASSLQWGDEKLFF; v_gene: TRBV27; j_gene: TRBJ1-4; abundance: -; d_gene: -
CDR3nt: TGTGCCAGCAGCTTTACATCCCACCCCCAAGAGACCCAGTACTTC; CDR3aa: CASSFTSHPQETQYF; v_gene: TRBV11-2; j_gene: TRBJ2-5; abundance: -; d_gene: -
CDR3nt: TGTGCCAGCAGCTTTAGACCCCACTCTCCTACAAAGGAGCAGTTCTTC; CDR3aa: CASSFRPHSPTKEQFF; v_gene: TRBV7-9; j_gene: TRBJ2-1; abundance: -; d_gene: -
CDR3nt: TGTGCCAGCAGCTCTCCTCTCGAGTTGGGGGAATCTCATGAAAAACTGTTTTTT; CDR3aa: CASSSPLELGESHEKLFF; v_gene: TRBV7-9; j_gene: TRBJ1-4; abundance: -; d_gene: -
CDR3nt: TGTGCCAGCAGCGTGTCGGGGTCGAGTCATTACGAGCAGTACTTC; CDR3aa: CASSVSGSSHYEQYF; v_gene: TRBV6-1; j_gene: TRBJ2-7; abundance: -; d_gene: -
CDR3nt: TGTGCCAGCATCATAACTAGCGGGAGTTCCCACAATGAGCAGTTCTTC; CDR3aa: CASIITSGSSHNEQFF; v_gene: TRBV7-9; j_gene: TRBJ2-1; abundance: -; d_gene: TRBD2
CDR3nt: TGTGCCAGCAGTTTTCCCTTATCACTAGCGGCAGGCGGCTACAATGAGCAGTTCTTC; CDR3aa: CASSFPLSLAAGGYNEQFF; v_gene: TRBV7-9; j_gene: TRBJ2-1; abundance: -; d_gene: TRBD2
CDR3nt: TGTGCCAGCAGTTACAAGTTGGGACGGAACACTGAAGCTTTCTTT; CDR3aa: CASSYKLGRNTEAFF; v_gene: TRBV6-5; j_gene: TRBJ1-1; abundance: -; d_gene: -
CDR3nt: TGTGCCAGCAGCCCAAGAGGGGCGCAGGGCGTCAATCAGCCCCAGCATTTT; CDR3aa: CASSPRGAQGVNQPQHF; v_gene: TRBV4-2; j_gene: TRBJ1-5; abundance: -; d_gene: -
CDR3nt: TGTGCCAGCAGCCAAAACGCTCACGAGCAGTACTTC; CDR3aa: CASSQNAHEQYF; v_gene: TRBV6-1; j_gene: TRBJ2-7; abundance: -; d_gene: -
CDR3nt: TGTGCCAGCAGTTATGTAGACCGGACCTACGAGCAGTACTTC; CDR3aa: CASSYVDRTYEQYF; v_gene: TRBV27; j_gene: TRBJ2-7; abundance: -; d_gene: -
CDR3nt: TGTGCCTGGAGAGTAGCGGGAGAATACGAGCAGTACTTC; CDR3aa: CAWRVAGEYEQYF; v_gene: TRBV30; j_gene: TRBJ2-7; abundance: -; d_gene: TRBD2
CDR3nt: TGTGCCAGCAGCTCGTCCGTTTATGAGCACGACCCCTACGAGCAGTACTTC; CDR3aa: CASSSSVYEHDPYEQYF; v_gene: TRBV13; j_gene: TRBJ2-7; abundance: -; d_gene: -